These 10 T cell receptor beta chains originate from one sample sequenced in a study of T cell responses to AZD1222 COVID-19 vaccine. TCRdb's copy holds only in-frame clones and misses some; the assay was immunoSEQ multiplex PCR. The sample lists 100,000 to 150,000 clones; approximately 85% were seen once. Sequences were derived from peripheral blood, sampled 28 days after the second dose of the MenACWY control vaccine. These receptors were obtained from an adult who received the MenACWY meningococcal vaccine as a control.

The rearrangement links TRBV10-3 to TRBJ2-1; TRBD2 is a possible D gene (8 bases). Germline V gene data show CDR1 as ENHRY and CDR2 as SYGVKD. V shed 1 base and J shed 9 bases, with 16 bases lying between them. The CDR3 totals 15 residues. CDR3 sequence: CAISELGLGGGEQFF. The CDR3 DNA reads TGTGCCATCAGTGAGTTGGGACTAGGGGGCGGTGAGCAGTTCTTC.

This rearrangement joins TRBV5-4 to TRBJ1-1; a weak D match, TRBD1 (6 bases). V lost 0 bases to trimming and J lost 4 bases, with 13 bases between them. The germline gives CDR1 SGHNT, CDR2 YYREEE (reference sequence). The CDR3 is 15 residues long. CDR3 sequence: CASSLVGGRATEAFF. For the CDR3, the DNA is TGTGCCAGCAGCTTGGTCGGGGGGCGGGCCACTGAAGCTTTCTTT.

This clone came up once. The V gene is TRBV3-1 (or the pseudogene TRBV3-2), the J gene TRBJ1-2; D remains ambiguous. The V gene lost 0 bases and the J gene lost 6 bases, with 11 bases spanning the gap. This CDR3 spans 14 amino acids. Germline CDR1 LGHDT, CDR2 YNNKEL (reference sequence). Here the CDR3 DNA reads TGTGCCAGCAGCCAAGATGCAATCAAGCATGGCTACACCTTC. Its protein is CASSQDAIKHGYTF.

V gene TRBV23-1 combines with J gene TRBJ2-5, with 10 bases that match TRBD1. TRBV23-1 is recorded as an ORF, its role being uncertain. With 5 bases clipped from V and 5 bases from J, the junction kept 11 bases outside the gene matches. The CDR3 covers 16 residues. CDR3 residues: CASSNGRDRGYETQYF. CDR3 DNA: TGCGCCAGCAGTAACGGTAGGGACAGGGGATATGAGACCCAGTACTTC.

J is TRBJ1-5 and V is TRBV3-1 (or the pseudogene TRBV3-2); D unclear. Germline V gives CDR1 LGHDT, CDR2 YNNKEL (reference sequence). This CDR3 has 13 residues. The V gene lost 4 bases and the J gene lost 5 bases, with 9 bases spanning the gap. CDR3 sequence: CASSLLGDQPQHF. The CDR3 bases are TGTGCCAGCAGCCTACTCGGGGATCAGCCCCAGCATTTT.

Notes on this clone: This sample includes further DNA sequences coding for the same CDR3. As DNA, the CDR3 is TGCGCCAGCAGGGGGGATCCAGGAAACACCATATATTTT. Translating it yields CASRGDPGNTIYF. The rearrangement uses TRBV5-1 and TRBJ1-3, with D possibly TRBD1 on 5 matching bases. The V end was cut by 5 bases, the J end by 4 bases, with 10 bases between. This CDR3 has 13 amino acids. Germline V lookup: CDR1 SGHRS, CDR2 YFSETQ.

The V and J genes are TRBV5-4 and TRBJ1-2; 7 positions match TRBD1. J lost 4 bases, V lost 4 bases, and 10 bases had no gene match. Germline values: CDR1 SGHNT, CDR2 YYREEE (reference sequence). The CDR3 runs to 15 residues. The CDR3 region is CASSPGTAYSYGYTF. The CDR3 DNA is TGTGCCAGCAGCCCCGGGACAGCTTATTCCTATGGCTACACCTTC.

V usage is TRBV15 and J usage is TRBJ1-2; D perhaps matches TRBD1 (5 bases). Germline lookup yields CDR1 LNHNV and CDR2 YYDKDF (reference sequence). V was shortened by 0 bases and J by 5 bases, with 16 bases between the two germline ends. The CDR3 has 16 residues. The CDR3 protein is CATSRDRGAIIYGYTF. Here the CDR3 DNA reads TGTGCCACCAGCAGAGATCGTGGGGCGATTATATATGGCTACACCTTC.

This chain joins TRBV7-9 and TRBJ1-2; D is unclear. Trimming stripped 4 bases from V and 2 bases from J, with 11 bases between. The CDR3 totals 14 residues. Looked up from germline, CDR1 is SEHNR and CDR2 is FQNEAQ (reference sequence). The CDR3 DNA reads as TGTGCCAGCAGCTACCAGGAGACAAACTATGGCTACACCTTC. Encoded protein: CASSYQETNYGYTF.

This clone was observed a few times. The chain recombines TRBV5-1 with TRBJ2-7; D possibly corresponds to TRBD1 (6 bases). Trimming removed 4 bases at V and 5 bases at J, with 13 bases between. The V gene's germline CDR1 is SGHRS and CDR2 YFSETQ. The CDR3 runs to 13 residues. CDR3 protein: CASSQLQGHEQYV. CDR3 coding DNA: TGCGCCAGCAGCCAATTACAGGGCCACGAGCAGTACGTC.